Following are 16 T cell receptor beta chains from one sample sequenced in a study of blood T cell repertoires in COVID-19. Clones were read by immunoSEQ multiplex PCR, and TCRdb kept only the in-frame ones, dropping some. This sample has a few hundred thousand clones, with approximately 85% found just once. The sequenced sample was peripheral blood. The receptors derive from a man aged 45 to 65 with active or convalescent COVID-19.

V and J are TRBV5-1 and TRBJ2-7, with D uncertain. V was clipped by 1 base and J by 3 bases, with 8 bases between them. The CDR3 extends over 13 amino acids. Per the germline V gene, CDR1 is SGHRS and CDR2 is YFSETQ. This CDR3 is CASSLSGHYEQYF. The CDR3 DNA sequence: TGCGCCAGCAGCTTGTCAGGTCACTACGAGCAGTACTTC.

The rearrangement links TRBV2 to TRBJ2-7, with no clear D. Germline V gene lookup returns CDR1 SNHLY and CDR2 FYNNEI. The CDR3 totals 14 residues. V lost 3 bases, J lost 1 base, and 10 bases lay in between. The CDR3 reads CASSDSGLSYEQYF. The CDR3 nucleotides read TGTGCCAGCAGTGATTCCGGTTTGTCCTACGAGCAGTACTTC.

The chain links TRBV9 to TRBJ2-3; 7 bases fit TRBD1. In germline, CDR1 is SGDLS, CDR2 YYNGEE. CDR3 length equals 15 residues. The V gene end was trimmed by 3 bases and the J gene end by 2 bases; junction bases not matched to a gene: 6. This chain's CDR3 is CASSAGGGYTDTQYF. The CDR3 DNA is TGTGCCAGCAGCGCAGGGGGTGGCTACACAGATACGCAGTATTTT.

This clone was counted once. This chain links TRBV6-5 with TRBJ2-3; TRBD2 might be the D (5 bases). The CDR3 is 15 residues long. Per germline, CDR1 MNHEY and CDR2 SVGAGI. V gave up 7 bases and J gave up 6 bases, with 20 bases separating them. The CDR3 sequence: CASTKRTSTPDTQYF. The CDR3 DNA sequence: TGTGCCAGCACTAAAAGGACTTCAACCCCCGATACGCAGTATTTT.

The chain employs TRBV10-3 and TRBJ2-3; TRBD1 agrees at 11 bases. The CDR3 has 15 amino acids. Germline CDR1 is ENHRY and CDR2 is SYGVKD. After removal of 2 bases from V and 4 bases from J, the junction contained 2 bases not matched to a gene. The CDR3 DNA sequence: TGTGCCATCAGTGAGGGGGGACAGGGGGCAGATACGCAGTATTTT. Protein product: CAISEGGQGADTQYF.

The chain has TRBV3-1 (or the pseudogene TRBV3-2) and TRBJ2-1; 8 nucleotides match TRBD2. Germline CDR1 and CDR2: LGHDT and YNNKEL (reference sequence). The CDR3 has 14 amino acids. The trim removed 5 bases at V and 3 bases at J, leaving 3 bases unmatched. CDR3 DNA: TGTGCCAGCAGCAGGCGGGGGGTCTACAATGAGCAGTTCTTC. Translating it yields CASSRRGVYNEQFF.

The chain carries TRBV4-1 and TRBJ1-4; tentative D call: TRBD1 (6 bases). The CDR3 covers 16 residues. V was clipped by 2 bases and J by 8 bases, with 18 bases between them. Per the germline V gene, CDR1 is MGHRA and CDR2 is YSYEKL. The CDR3 DNA reads as TGCGCCAGCAGCCAACCCGTGCAACAGGGCCGAGAAAAACTGTTTTTT. This gives the protein CASSQPVQQGREKLFF.

Note on this clone: A junction boundary mismatches the germline segment, possibly from a read error. The chain links TRBV10-3 to TRBJ2-4; TRBD2 agrees at 11 bases. CDR1 is ENHRY, CDR2 SYGVKD, per germline. This CDR3 is built from 16 residues. The CDR3: CAISESGLADENIQYF. The CDR3 coding sequence is TGTGCCATCAGCGAGTCGGGACTAGCGGACGAAAACATTCAGTACTTC.

DNA of the CDR3: TGTGCCAGCAGCTTAAGGAGCGGGAGCACCGGGGAGCTGTTTTTT. It is translated as CASSLRSGSTGELFF. The chain uses TRBV11-2 and TRBJ2-2; 8 nucleotides line up with TRBD2. CDR1 is SGHAT and CDR2 is FQNNGV in the germline V gene. CDR3 length equals 15 residues. V was clipped by 2 bases and J by 4 bases; unmatched bases: 3.

The sample holds a few counts of this clone. This chain connects TRBV5-8 to TRBJ2-1; 9 bases map to TRBD2. The V gene end was trimmed by 1 base and the J gene end by 11 bases; junction bases not matched to a gene: 10. The V gene's germline CDR1 is SGHTS and CDR2 YDEGEE. The CDR3 is made up of 15 amino acids. In DNA form, the CDR3 reads TGTGCCAGCAGCTTGTACGCGGGAGGGCCCCCCAAGCAGTTCTTC. Its protein is CASSLYAGGPPKQFF. Combining the CDR3 with reference TRBV5-8 and TRBJ2-1 gives the whole variable domain EAGVTQSPTHLIKTRGQQATLRCSPISGHTSVYWYQQALGLGLQFLLWYDEGEERNRGNFPPRFSGRQFPNYSSELNVNALELEDSALYLCASSLYAGGPPKQFFGPGTRLTVL.

The rearrangement uses TRBV6-2 or TRBV6-3 and TRBJ2-1; perhaps TRBD2 as D (5 bases). Germline V gene sequence: CDR1 MNHEY, CDR2 SVGEGT. V shed 2 bases and J shed 8 bases, with 13 bases lying between them. The CDR3 sequence is 14 residues long. This CDR3 reads CASSYGGLGDEQFF. The CDR3 bases are TGTGCCAGCAGTTACGGAGGACTCGGCGATGAGCAGTTCTTC.

This clone has just a few counts. The J gene is TRBJ1-2, the V gene TRBV28; 7 bases match TRBD1. The CDR3 is 15 amino acids. Germline CDR1 reads MDHEN; CDR2 reads SYDVKM. V lost 6 bases and J lost 5; bases outside the gene matches: 12. This CDR3 reads CASSVRGRPPYGYTF. The CDR3 DNA follows: TGTGCCAGCAGCGTGAGGGGGCGGCCTCCTTATGGCTACACCTTC.

The chain recombines TRBV28 with TRBJ2-3; no firm D call. The CDR3 spans 11 residues. V was cut by 5 bases and J by 3 bases, with 3 bases left in between. Germline V gene sequence: CDR1 MDHEN, CDR2 SYDVKM. CDR3 DNA sequence: TGTGCCAGCAGTGCGACAGATACGCAGTATTTT. Encoded protein: CASSATDTQYF.

This chain connects TRBV5-4 to TRBJ2-7; D uncertain. CDR1 and CDR2 (germline): SGHNT, YYREEE (reference sequence). The CDR3 extends over 13 amino acids. Trimming stripped 2 bases from V and 5 bases from J, with 11 bases between. CDR3 sequence (DNA): TGTGCCAGCAGCTTAGCCCCCGTGAACGAGCAGTACTTC. Its translation is CASSLAPVNEQYF. The full variable domain, with the rest looked up from reference TRBV5-4 and TRBJ2-7, is ETGVTQSPTHLIKTRGQQVTLRCSSQSGHNTVSWYQQALGQGPQFIFQYYREEENGRGNFPPRFSGLQFPNYSSELNVNALELDDSALYLCASSLAPVNEQYFGPGTRLTVT.

The chain couples TRBV15 to TRBJ2-6; D is perhaps TRBD2 (5 bases). The germline V gene has CDR1 LNHNV and CDR2 YYDKDF (reference sequence). Trimming pared 0 bases from V and 3 bases from J, leaving 6 bases between. CDR3 size: 15 residues. CDR3 sequence: CATSRDGVGANVLTF. As DNA, the CDR3 is TGTGCCACCAGCAGAGACGGGGTTGGGGCCAACGTCCTGACTTTC.

V is TRBV4-3 and J is TRBJ1-1, with D perhaps matching TRBD1 (5 bases). The germline V gene has CDR1 LGHNA and CDR2 YSLEER. The CDR3 covers 17 residues. V lost 1 base and J 6 bases, leaving 21 bases between the germline ends. The CDR3 DNA follows: TGCGCCAGCAGCCAAGCCGTATTAGGGGCGGGAGGTGCTGAAGCTTTCTTT. Translation: CASSQAVLGAGGAEAFF.